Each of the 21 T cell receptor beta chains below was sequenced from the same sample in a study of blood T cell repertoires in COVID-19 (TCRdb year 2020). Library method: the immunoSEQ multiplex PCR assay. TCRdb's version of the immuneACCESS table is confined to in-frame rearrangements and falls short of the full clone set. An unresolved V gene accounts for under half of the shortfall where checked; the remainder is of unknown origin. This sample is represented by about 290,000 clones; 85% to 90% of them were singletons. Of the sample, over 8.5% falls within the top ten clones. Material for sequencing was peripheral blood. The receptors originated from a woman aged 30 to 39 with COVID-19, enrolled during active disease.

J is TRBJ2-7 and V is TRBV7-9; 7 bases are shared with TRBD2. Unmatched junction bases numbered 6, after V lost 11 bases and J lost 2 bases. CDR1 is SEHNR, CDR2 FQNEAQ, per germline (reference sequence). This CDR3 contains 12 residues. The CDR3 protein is CASQRGAYEQYF. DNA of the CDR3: TGTGCCTCCCAACGGGGGGCCTACGAGCAGTACTTC.

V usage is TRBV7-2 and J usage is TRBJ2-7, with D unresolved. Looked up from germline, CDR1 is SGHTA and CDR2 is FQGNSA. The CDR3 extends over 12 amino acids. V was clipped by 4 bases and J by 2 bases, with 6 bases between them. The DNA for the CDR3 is TGTGCCAGCAGCTCATACACCTACGAGCAGTACTTC. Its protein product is CASSSYTYEQYF.

CDR3 residues: CASSLLDKQGYNEQFF. The DNA of the CDR3 is TGCGCCAGCAGCCTCCTGGACAAGCAGGGGTACAATGAGCAGTTCTTC. The chain carries TRBV5-1 and TRBJ2-1; a weak D match, TRBD1 (6 bases). The germline gives CDR1 SGHRS, CDR2 YFSETQ. This CDR3 has 16 amino acids. With 4 bases removed from V and 4 bases from J, the gap between germline ends came to 18 bases.

CDR3 amino acids: CATADRFYGYTF. For the CDR3, the DNA is TGTGCCACAGCGGACAGGTTCTATGGCTACACCTTC. This chain connects TRBV19 to TRBJ1-2, with 7 nucleotides matching TRBD1. The CDR3 is 12 residues long. In germline, CDR1 is LNHDA, CDR2 SQIVND (reference sequence). The ends lost 10 bases at V and 4 bases at J; junction bases unmatched: 6.

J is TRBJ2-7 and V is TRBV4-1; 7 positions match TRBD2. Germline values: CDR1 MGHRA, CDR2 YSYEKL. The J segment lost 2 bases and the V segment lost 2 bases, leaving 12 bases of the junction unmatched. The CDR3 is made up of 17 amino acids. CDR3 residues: CASSQLTGLADPYEQYF. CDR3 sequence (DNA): TGCGCCAGCAGCCAACTTACTGGGCTAGCGGACCCCTACGAGCAGTACTTC.

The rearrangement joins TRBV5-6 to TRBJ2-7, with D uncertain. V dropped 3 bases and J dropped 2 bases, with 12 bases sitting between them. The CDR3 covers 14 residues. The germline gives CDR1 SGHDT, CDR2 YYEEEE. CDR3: CASSWSSTPYEQYF. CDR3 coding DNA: TGTGCCAGCAGCTGGTCTTCTACTCCCTACGAGCAGTACTTC.

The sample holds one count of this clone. Here the CDR3 DNA reads TGTGCCAGCAGCTTGGAATTGGGGGAGCATATCGGGACAGCCTACGAGCAGTACTTC. It translates to CASSLELGEHIGTAYEQYF. The chain recombines TRBV5-4 with TRBJ2-7; the match to TRBD1 covers 7 bases. Germline V gene data show CDR1 as SGHNT and CDR2 as YYREEE (reference sequence). Losses at the gene ends were 0 bases for V and 2 bases for J; bases not matched to a gene: 17. The CDR3 sequence is 19 residues long. The variable domain in full, completed from reference TRBV5-4 and TRBJ2-7, reads ETGVTQSPTHLIKTRGQQVTLRCSSQSGHNTVSWYQQALGQGPQFIFQYYREEENGRGNFPPRFSGLQFPNYSSELNVNALELDDSALYLCASSLELGEHIGTAYEQYFGPGTRLTVT.

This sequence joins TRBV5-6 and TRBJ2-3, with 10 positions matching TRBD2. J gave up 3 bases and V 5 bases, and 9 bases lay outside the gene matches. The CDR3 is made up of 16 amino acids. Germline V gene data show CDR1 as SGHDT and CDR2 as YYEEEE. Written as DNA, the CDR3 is TGTGCCAGCAGTTTGAAGCGGGGGGGCCCTACAGATACGCAGTATTTT. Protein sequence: CASSLKRGGPTDTQYF.

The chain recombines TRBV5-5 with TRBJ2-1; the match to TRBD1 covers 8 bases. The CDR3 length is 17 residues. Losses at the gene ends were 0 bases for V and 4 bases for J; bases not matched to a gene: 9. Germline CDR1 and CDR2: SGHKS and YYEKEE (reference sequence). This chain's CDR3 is CASSLAHGRGLYNEQFF. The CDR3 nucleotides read TGTGCCAGCAGCTTGGCCCATGGCAGGGGGCTTTACAATGAGCAGTTCTTC. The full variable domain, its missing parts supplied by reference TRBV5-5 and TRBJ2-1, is DAGVTQSPTHLIKTRGQQVTLRCSPISGHKSVSWYQQVLGQGPQFIFQYYEKEERGRGNFPDRFSARQFPNYSSELNVNALLLGDSALYLCASSLAHGRGLYNEQFFGPGTRLTVL.

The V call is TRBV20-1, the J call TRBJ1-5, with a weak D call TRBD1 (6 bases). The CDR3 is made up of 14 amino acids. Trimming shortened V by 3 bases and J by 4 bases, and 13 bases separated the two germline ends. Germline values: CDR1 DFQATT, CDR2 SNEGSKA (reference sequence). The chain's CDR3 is CSASRGEGNQPQHF. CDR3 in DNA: TGCAGTGCTAGTAGGGGGGAGGGGAATCAGCCCCAGCATTTT.

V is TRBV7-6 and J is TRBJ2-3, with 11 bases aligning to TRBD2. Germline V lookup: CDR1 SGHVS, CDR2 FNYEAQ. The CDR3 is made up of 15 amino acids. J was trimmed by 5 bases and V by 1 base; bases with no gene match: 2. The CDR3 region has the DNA TGTGCCAGCAGCTTAGTAGCGGGGGGGGGAGATACGCAGTATTTT. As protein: CASSLVAGGGDTQYF.

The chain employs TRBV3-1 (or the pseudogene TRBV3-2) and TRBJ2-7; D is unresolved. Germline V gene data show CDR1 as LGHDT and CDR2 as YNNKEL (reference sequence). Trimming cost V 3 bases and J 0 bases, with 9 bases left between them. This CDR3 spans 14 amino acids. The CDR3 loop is CASSHTRSSYEQYF. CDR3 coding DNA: TGTGCCAGCAGCCACACACGGAGCTCCTACGAGCAGTACTTC.

CDR3 protein: CASSLGNRELYGYTF. DNA of the CDR3: TGCGCCAGCAGCTTGGGGAACAGGGAACTCTATGGCTACACCTTC. The chain links TRBV5-1 to TRBJ1-2; possibly TRBD1 for D (6 bases). There are 15 residues in the CDR3. Per germline, CDR1 SGHRS and CDR2 YFSETQ. Trimming took off 0 bases at V and 4 bases at J, with 13 bases between the two ends.

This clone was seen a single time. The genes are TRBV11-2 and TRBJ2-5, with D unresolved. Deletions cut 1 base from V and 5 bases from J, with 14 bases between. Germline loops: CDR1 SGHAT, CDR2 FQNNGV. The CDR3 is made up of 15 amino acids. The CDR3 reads CASSLGATPSETQYF. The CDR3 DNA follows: TGTGCCAGCAGCTTAGGGGCCACACCTTCTGAGACCCAGTACTTC. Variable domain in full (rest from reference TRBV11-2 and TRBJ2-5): EAGVAQSPRYKIIEKRQSVAFWCNPISGHATLYWYQQILGQGPKLLIQFQNNGVVDDSQLPKDRFSAERLKGVDSTLKIQPAKLEDSAVYLCASSLGATPSETQYFGPGTRLLVL.

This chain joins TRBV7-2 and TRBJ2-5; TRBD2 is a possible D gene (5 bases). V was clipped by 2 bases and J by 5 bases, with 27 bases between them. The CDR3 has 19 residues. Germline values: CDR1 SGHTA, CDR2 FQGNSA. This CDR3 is CASSLILGGFGLARETQYF. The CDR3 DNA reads TGTGCCAGCAGCTTAATCTTAGGAGGATTCGGGCTAGCCCGCGAGACCCAGTACTTC.

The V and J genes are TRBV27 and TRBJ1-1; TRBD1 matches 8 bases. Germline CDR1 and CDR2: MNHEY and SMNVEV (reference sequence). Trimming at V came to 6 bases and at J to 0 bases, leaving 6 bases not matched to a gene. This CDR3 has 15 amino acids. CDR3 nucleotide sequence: TGTGCCAGCAGGATGGGGACAGGCTTGAACACTGAAGCTTTCTTT. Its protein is CASRMGTGLNTEAFF.

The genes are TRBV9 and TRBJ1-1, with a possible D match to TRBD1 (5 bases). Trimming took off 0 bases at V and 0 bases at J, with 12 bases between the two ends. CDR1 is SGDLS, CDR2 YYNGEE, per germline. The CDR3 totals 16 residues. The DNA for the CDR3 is TGTGCCAGCAGCGTAGGGCAGGGCGGGATGAACACTGAAGCTTTCTTT. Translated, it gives CASSVGQGGMNTEAFF. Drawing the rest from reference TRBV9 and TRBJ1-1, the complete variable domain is DSGVTQTPKHLITATGQRVTLRCSPRSGDLSVYWYQQSLDQGLQFLIQYYNGEERAKGNILERFSAQQFPDLHSELNLSSLELGDSALYFCASSVGQGGMNTEAFFGQGTRLTVV.

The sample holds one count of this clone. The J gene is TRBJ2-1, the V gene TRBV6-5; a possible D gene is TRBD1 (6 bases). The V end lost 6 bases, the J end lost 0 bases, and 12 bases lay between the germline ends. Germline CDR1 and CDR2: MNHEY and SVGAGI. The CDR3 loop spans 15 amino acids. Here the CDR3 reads CASSPGASSYNEQFF. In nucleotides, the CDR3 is TGTGCCAGCAGCCCAGGGGCGAGCTCCTACAATGAGCAGTTCTTC.

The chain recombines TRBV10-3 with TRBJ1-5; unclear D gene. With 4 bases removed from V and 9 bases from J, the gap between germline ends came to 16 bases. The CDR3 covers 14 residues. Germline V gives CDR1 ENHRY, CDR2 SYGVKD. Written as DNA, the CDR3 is TGTGCCATCAGTGGGCGGGAGGCCGGAGGGCCCCAGCATTTT. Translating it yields CAISGREAGGPQHF.

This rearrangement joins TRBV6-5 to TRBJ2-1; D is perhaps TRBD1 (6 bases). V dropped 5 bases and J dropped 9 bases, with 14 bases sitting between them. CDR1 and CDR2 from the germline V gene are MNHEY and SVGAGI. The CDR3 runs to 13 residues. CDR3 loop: CASSTTGFREQFF. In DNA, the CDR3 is TGTGCCAGCAGTACGACAGGCTTCCGTGAGCAGTTCTTC.

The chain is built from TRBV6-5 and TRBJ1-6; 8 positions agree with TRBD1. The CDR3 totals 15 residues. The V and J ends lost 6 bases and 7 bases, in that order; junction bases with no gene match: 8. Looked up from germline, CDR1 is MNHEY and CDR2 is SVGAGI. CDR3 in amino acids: CASSPDRGRNSPLHF. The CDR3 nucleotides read TGTGCCAGCAGCCCCGACAGGGGACGGAATTCACCCCTCCACTTT.